This T cell receptor beta chain comes out of a study of blood T cell repertoires in COVID-19. As for the study in general: From the United States, Italy and Spain came samples of acute and convalescent COVID-19. PBMCs, B-cell-depleted T cells, or T cells provided the cDNA or gDNA that made up the material.

V gave up 0 bases and J gave up 2 bases; unmatched junction bases: 1. The germline V gene encodes CDR1 SGHRS and CDR2 YFSETQ. The CDR3 loop spans 15 amino acids. Original processing methods: Nucleated cell number was recorded as an estimate derived from reference gene primer amplification. Profiling relied on immunoSEQ multiplex PCR, and the TCRdb table lists in-frame clones only, not all of them. V and J calls and clone size are given by that table; D and trimming were obtained from the DNA. This sample has some 50,000 clones; nearly 90% occur once, and the top ten carry around 1.6%. The clonotype originates from a man between 60 and 70 years old with acute or convalescent COVID-19. The chain recombines TRBV5-1 with TRBJ1-1; 10 bases line up with TRBD1. The specimen sequenced was peripheral blood. The CDR3 reads CASSLGQGANTEAFF. Written as DNA, the CDR3 is TGCGCCAGCAGCTTGGGACAGGGGGCTAACACTGAAGCTTTCTTT.